Shown below are 29 T cell receptor beta chains from a single sample sequenced in a study of beta chain features in type 1 diabetes. TCRB transcripts that were expressed got sequenced, as all of the isolated RNA had been reverse transcribed. TCRdb keeps only in-frame clones here, not all; method: immunoSEQ multiplex PCR. The sample records approximately 260,000 clones, roughly a quarter being singletons. Their cognate antigens are unknown. Whole-study findings and limits: In all four CD4+ subsets, TCRB CDR3 length was significantly, moderately reduced in type 1 diabetes.

What was sequenced was naive CD4+ T cells from blood. The origin of the receptors is a woman under 40 with type 1 diabetes.

The V call is TRBV29-1, the J call TRBJ2-3, with 7 bases that match TRBD2. This CDR3 has 15 amino acids. V lost 4 bases, J lost 1 base, and 8 bases stayed unmatched. CDR1 is SQVTM, CDR2 ANQGSEA, per germline. The CDR3: CSVGYGGRGTDTQYF. Written as DNA, the CDR3 is TGCAGCGTTGGATATGGGGGGAGGGGCACAGATACGCAGTATTTT.

This clone showed up just a few times. The rearrangement links TRBV19 to TRBJ2-1; 11 bases map to TRBD2. The germline CDR1 and CDR2 sequences are LNHDA and SQIVND (reference sequence). V lost 5 bases, J lost 4 bases, and 4 bases stayed unmatched. The CDR3 covers 15 residues. Here the CDR3 reads CASSPGTSGYNEQFF. The CDR3 coding sequence is TGTGCCAGTAGTCCCGGGACTAGCGGTTACAATGAGCAGTTCTTC.

This clone turned up a few times. The chain carries TRBV11-2 and TRBJ2-1; 9 bases are shared with TRBD1. The CDR3 spans 15 residues. CDR1 and CDR2 (germline): SGHAT, FQNNGV. V was clipped by 6 bases and J by 1 base; unmatched bases: 4. CDR3 DNA: TGTGCCAGCAGGGGACAGGGACAATCCTACAATGAGCAGTTCTTC. Its protein is CASRGQGQSYNEQFF. The variable domain in full, completed from reference TRBV11-2 and TRBJ2-1, reads EAGVAQSPRYKIIEKRQSVAFWCNPISGHATLYWYQQILGQGPKLLIQFQNNGVVDDSQLPKDRFSAERLKGVDSTLKIQPAKLEDSAVYLCASRGQGQSYNEQFFGPGTRLTVL.

The gene calls are TRBV20-1 and TRBJ2-3; D not resolved. Germline V gives CDR1 DFQATT, CDR2 SNEGSKA (reference sequence). The CDR3 covers 11 residues. The V end was cut by 6 bases, the J end by 1 base, with 5 bases between. In DNA form, the CDR3 reads TGCAGTGCGCCGGGCACAGATACGCAGTATTTT. Amino acid sequence: CSAPGTDTQYF.

The chain carries TRBV27 and TRBJ1-1; 9 nucleotides agree with TRBD1. V trimming: 7 bases; J trimming: 7 bases; junction bases outside the gene matches: 10. The CDR3 extends over 14 amino acids. CDR1 is MNHEY, CDR2 SMNVEV, per germline (reference sequence). The CDR3 is CASKSRDRVVEAFF. DNA for the CDR3: TGTGCCAGCAAGAGCCGGGACAGGGTCGTTGAAGCTTTCTTT.

The chain uses TRBV5-1 and TRBJ2-3, with 7 bases aligning to TRBD1. The CDR3 is 16 residues long. V lost 2 bases to trimming and J lost 0 bases; unmatched junction nucleotides: 6. Germline lookup yields CDR1 SGHRS and CDR2 YFSETQ. CDR3 residues: CASSFPPGQSTDTQYF. CDR3 in DNA: TGCGCCAGCAGCTTCCCTCCGGGACAGAGCACAGATACGCAGTATTTT.

This clone was counted a few times. The V and J genes are TRBV6-6 and TRBJ1-1; no definite D call. The length of the CDR3 is 13 residues. CDR1 is MNHNY, CDR2 SVGAGI, per germline (reference sequence). Trimming removed 7 bases at V and 4 bases at J, with 13 bases between. The CDR3 here is CASTPTTATEAFF. CDR3 nucleotides: TGTGCCAGCACCCCGACAACAGCCACTGAAGCTTTCTTT.

This clone was detected a few times. This chain uses TRBV29-1 with TRBJ2-1; 7 positions agree with TRBD1. The ends lost 7 bases at V and 4 bases at J; junction bases unmatched: 13. Germline V gene lookup returns CDR1 SQVTM and CDR2 ANQGSEA. This CDR3 has 15 amino acids. The CDR3 sequence: CSGSGDSTIYNEQFF. The CDR3 DNA sequence: TGCAGCGGATCTGGGGACAGCACGATTTACAATGAGCAGTTCTTC.

The CDR3 loop is CASSSTATRVYGYTF. The CDR3 nucleotides are TGTGCCAGTAGCTCGACAGCCACCCGCGTATATGGCTACACCTTC. The genes are TRBV19 and TRBJ1-2; D might be TRBD1 (5 bases). Germline CDR1 is LNHDA and CDR2 is SQIVND (reference sequence). The CDR3 runs to 15 residues. The ends were cut back, 6 bases at V and 5 bases at J, with 19 bases in the middle.

This clone was seen a few times. CDR3 in DNA: TGTGCCTGGACTACGAGGGGGTACGGAAACACCATATATTTT. Its translation is CAWTTRGYGNTIYF. J is TRBJ1-3 and V is TRBV30; D perhaps matches TRBD1 (6 bases). The V gene's germline CDR1 is GTSNPN and CDR2 SVGIG (reference sequence). This CDR3 region has 14 residues. Trimming cost V 4 bases and J 4 bases, with 14 bases left between them. Combining the CDR3 with reference TRBV30 and TRBJ1-3 gives the whole variable domain SQTIHQWPATLVQPVGSPLSLECTVEGTSNPNLYWYRQAAGRGLQLLFYSVGIGQISSEVPQNLSASRPQDRQFILSSKKLLLSDSGFYLCAWTTRGYGNTIYFGEGSWLTVV.

This clone was found a few times. The rearrangement uses TRBV18 and TRBJ1-2; no reliable D call. The germline gives CDR1 KGHSH, CDR2 LQKENI. The CDR3 is made up of 14 amino acids. Trimming shortened V by 2 bases and J by 2 bases, and 9 bases separated the two germline ends. The CDR3 spells CASSPTAENYGYTF. As DNA, the CDR3 is TGTGCCAGCTCACCAACGGCGGAGAACTATGGCTACACCTTC.

This clone has just a few counts. CDR3 sequence: CAWGLAELPYEQYF. The CDR3 nucleotides read TGTGCCTGGGGGCTAGCGGAGCTTCCCTACGAGCAGTACTTC. The V gene is TRBV30, the J gene TRBJ2-7, with 7 bases fitting TRBD2. Germline values: CDR1 GTSNPN, CDR2 SVGIG (reference sequence). Trimming removed 5 bases from V and 2 bases from J; junction bases left unmatched: 9. The CDR3 runs to 14 residues.

This chain uses TRBV7-9 with TRBJ2-5; no clear D gene. The germline CDR1 and CDR2 sequences are SEHNR and FQNEAQ (reference sequence). V lost 5 bases to trimming and J lost 1 base, with 14 bases between them. The CDR3 sequence is 15 residues long. CDR3 bases: TGTGCCAGCAGCACACTACCTTCCGCCCAAGAGACCCAGTACTTC. Encoded protein: CASSTLPSAQETQYF.

This clone was counted a few times. CDR3 sequence (DNA): TGCGCCAGCAGCTTGGAAGTGGGCCATGAGCAGTTCTTC. Translated, it gives CASSLEVGHEQFF. This chain joins TRBV5-1 and TRBJ2-1; D ambiguous. The V gene's germline CDR1 is SGHRS and CDR2 YFSETQ. The V end lost 0 bases, the J end lost 8 bases, and 9 bases lay between the germline ends. CDR3 size: 13 residues.

The J gene is TRBJ2-1, the V gene TRBV28; 12 bases agree with TRBD2. This CDR3 has 14 amino acids. CDR1 is MDHEN, CDR2 SYDVKM, per germline. V lost 7 bases and J lost 6; bases outside the gene matches: 4. The CDR3 DNA reads as TGTGCCAGCAAGACTAGCGGGAGCTTCAATGAGCAGTTCTTC. Residues: CASKTSGSFNEQFF. The complete variable domain, with remaining parts taken from reference TRBV28 and TRBJ2-1, reads DVKVTQSSRYLVKRTGEKVFLECVQDMDHENMFWYRQDPGLGLRLIYFSYDVKMKEKGDIPEGYSVSREKKERFSLILESASTNQTSMYLCASKTSGSFNEQFFGPGTRLTVL.

This clone has just a few counts. This chain links TRBV4-1 with TRBJ1-1, with no clear D. The CDR3 totals 15 residues. Trimming shortened V by 0 bases and J by 1 base, and 9 bases separated the two germline ends. Germline V gene sequence: CDR1 MGHRA, CDR2 YSYEKL. The CDR3 coding sequence is TGCGCCAGCAGCCAAGATGTCAGGTCGAACACTGAAGCTTTCTTT. This encodes CASSQDVRSNTEAFF.

This rearrangement joins TRBV2 to TRBJ2-7; 9 bases fit TRBD1. This CDR3 has 13 residues. V shed 6 bases, J shed 5 bases, and the junction held 5 bases outside the gene matches. Per the germline V gene, CDR1 is SNHLY and CDR2 is FYNNEI. The CDR3 sequence is CASSWDRANEQYF. The CDR3 DNA sequence: TGTGCCAGCAGCTGGGACAGGGCGAACGAGCAGTACTTC.

The table lists this clone with a few counts. The chain carries TRBV30 and TRBJ2-7; 10 nucleotides align to TRBD1. Germline values: CDR1 GTSNPN, CDR2 SVGIG (reference sequence). The CDR3 consists of 14 residues. The V and J ends lost 2 bases and 2 bases, in that order; junction bases with no gene match: 3. The CDR3 DNA reads TGTGCCTGGAGTCGGGACAGGGGAACCTACGAGCAGTACTTC. This translates into CAWSRDRGTYEQYF.

CDR3 nucleotides: TGTGCCAGCAGCCCTATCCGGTTCTCCTACAATGAGCAGTTCTTC. Residues: CASSPIRFSYNEQFF. The chain recombines TRBV7-2 with TRBJ2-1; no clear D gene. From germline, CDR1 is SGHTA and CDR2 FQGNSA. Deletions cut 5 bases from V and 0 bases from J, with 11 bases between. The CDR3 has 15 amino acids.

As DNA, the CDR3 is TGTGCCTGGAGCCAAACTGAGGAGACCCAGTACTTC. Translating gives CAWSQTEETQYF. The gene calls are TRBV30 and TRBJ2-5; D ambiguous. Germline CDR1 reads GTSNPN; CDR2 reads SVGIG (reference sequence). The CDR3 runs to 12 residues. V lost 3 bases and J 5 bases, leaving 10 bases between the germline ends.

The V call is TRBV10-3, the J call TRBJ1-5, with 7 bases identical to TRBD1. Germline V gene data show CDR1 as ENHRY and CDR2 as SYGVKD. This CDR3 has 13 residues. V lost 4 bases to trimming and J lost 7 bases; unmatched junction nucleotides: 4. CDR3 residues: CAISVTGSQPQHF. DNA of the CDR3: TGTGCCATCAGTGTGACAGGGTCGCAGCCCCAGCATTTT.

The rearrangement links TRBV6-6 to TRBJ2-5; a possible D gene is TRBD1 (6 bases). Trimming pared 6 bases from V and 4 bases from J, leaving 21 bases between. This CDR3 spans 16 amino acids. Germline V gene data show CDR1 as MNHNY and CDR2 as SVGAGI (reference sequence). The CDR3 sequence: CASSPTQDRLGETQYF. The DNA for the CDR3 is TGTGCCAGCAGCCCCACCCAAGACAGGCTAGGAGAGACCCAGTACTTC.

The chain carries TRBV21-1 and TRBJ2-7; the table gives TRBD2 as D, unverified against the DNA. TRBV21-1 represents a pseudogene. The CDR3 consists of 14 residues. Here the CDR3 DNA reads TGTGCCAGCAGCAAACGGGGGAATACCTACGAGCAGTACTTC. Its protein is CASSKRGNTYEQYF.

This clone has more than one count but fewer than ten. The CDR3 sequence is CASSLARTGSTDTQYF. Here the CDR3 DNA reads TGTGCCAGCAGTCTGGCCAGGACAGGTAGCACAGATACGCAGTATTTT. V is TRBV27 and J is TRBJ2-3, with 7 bases fitting TRBD1. Germline V gene sequence: CDR1 MNHEY, CDR2 SMNVEV (reference sequence). The J segment lost 0 bases and the V segment lost 5 bases, leaving 8 bases of the junction unmatched. This CDR3 is 16 amino acids long.

The chain links TRBV30 to TRBJ1-2; 8 nucleotides match TRBD1. Germline CDR1 is GTSNPN and CDR2 is SVGIG (reference sequence). This CDR3 contains 14 residues. The V and J ends lost 5 bases and 8 bases, in that order; junction bases with no gene match: 13. The CDR3 DNA is TGTGCCTGGGAAGGACAGGGACAGTTGTGGGGCTACACCTTC. Its translation is CAWEGQGQLWGYTF. Looking up the rest from reference TRBV30 and TRBJ1-2 gives the full variable domain: SQTIHQWPATLVQPVGSPLSLECTVEGTSNPNLYWYRQAAGRGLQLLFYSVGIGQISSEVPQNLSASRPQDRQFILSSKKLLLSDSGFYLCAWEGQGQLWGYTFGSGTRLTVV.

This clone was observed a few times. This sequence joins TRBV4-2 and TRBJ2-7, with D possibly being TRBD2 (6 bases). V gave up 2 bases and J gave up 4 bases, with 12 bases separating them. The CDR3 extends over 14 amino acids. In germline, CDR1 is LGHNA, CDR2 YNFKEQ. CDR3 in amino acids: CASSQLGLDYEQYF. CDR3 DNA: TGTGCCAGCAGCCAATTGGGACTCGATTACGAGCAGTACTTC.

The chain carries TRBV7-9 and TRBJ2-1, with unresolved D. Germline V CDR1 and CDR2: SEHNR, FQNEAQ (reference sequence). V was clipped by 1 base and J by 0 bases, with 10 bases between them. This CDR3 spans 16 amino acids. CDR3 loop: CASSLVARSSYNEQFF. CDR3 in DNA: TGTGCCAGCAGCTTAGTTGCCAGAAGCTCCTACAATGAGCAGTTCTTC.

The chain uses TRBV5-5 and TRBJ2-2; 9 nucleotides line up with TRBD2. The CDR3 extends over 16 amino acids. The germline V gene has CDR1 SGHKS and CDR2 YYEKEE (reference sequence). Trimming at V came to 4 bases and at J to 3 bases, leaving 7 bases not matched to a gene. The CDR3 DNA sequence: TGTGCCAGCAGCCAAGTAGCGGGAGAGGACACCGGGGAGCTGTTTTTT. It encodes CASSQVAGEDTGELFF.

The chain couples TRBV11-3 to TRBJ2-3; 7 bases line up with TRBD2. CDR3 length: 13 amino acids. The germline V gene has CDR1 SGHNT and CDR2 YENEEA. The J segment lost 4 bases and the V segment lost 4 bases, leaving 2 bases of the junction unmatched. The CDR3 reads CASSYGGADTQYF. The CDR3 nucleotides are TGTGCCAGCAGCTATGGGGGGGCAGATACGCAGTATTTT.